Shown below are 20 T cell receptor beta chains from a single sample sequenced in a study of post-analysis software for immune sequencing data (dated by TCRdb to 2014 to 2015). The investigation overall reported the following: Patients showed significantly higher frequencies than controls for a few TRBV segments, among them TRBV5-6, TRBV5-1 and TRBV20-1.

Library method: PCR. This sample was sequenced with an Illumina HiSeq 2500. To reduce PCR and sequencing biases, unique molecular identifiers were incorporated into the TCR beta cDNA libraries. TCRdb cleaned the public reads at Q25 with fastp, built clones with MiXCR and kept in-frame beta chains. Here each entry gathers all rows of one CDR3 protein and keeps the most common genes and DNA. This sample comprises 430,000 or so distinct CDR3 sequences, over 30% of them detected only once. 7.5% to 8.5% of the sample is in the top ten clones. No antigen is known for these receptors. Source material: blood. Every receptor here comes from a girl aged 2 to 10 with multiple sclerosis.

V and J are TRBV28 and TRBJ2-7; 13 bases agree with TRBD2. V was pared by 2 bases and J by 2 bases, with 3 bases of the junction left unmatched. The CDR3 extends over 16 amino acids. Germline CDR1 and CDR2: MDHEN and SYDVKM. The CDR3: CASSLVLAGGTYEQYF. The CDR3 DNA reads as TGTGCCAGCAGTTTAGTACTAGCGGGGGGGACCTACGAGCAGTACTTC.

In DNA, the CDR3 is TGTGCCAGCAGTCCCCCCGGGAGTGCAGATACGCAGTATTTT. Protein product: CASSPPGSADTQYF. J is TRBJ2-3 and V is TRBV5-4; D is perhaps TRBD2 (6 bases). The germline V and J ends were trimmed by 5 bases and 4 bases, with 14 bases remaining between them. The CDR3 contains 14 residues. Germline V gene sequence: CDR1 SGHNT, CDR2 YYREEE (reference sequence). Together with reference TRBV5-4 and TRBJ2-3, the CDR3 gives the full variable domain: ETGVTQSPTHLIKTRGQQVTLRCSSQSGHNTVSWYQQALGQGPQFIFQYYREEENGRGNFPPRFSGLQFPNYSSELNVNALELDDSALYLCASSPPGSADTQYFGPGTRLTVL.

This chain links TRBV12-3 or TRBV12-4 with TRBJ1-4; D is unclear. V dropped 0 bases and J dropped 6 bases, with 23 bases sitting between them. The CDR3 runs 19 residues. The CDR3 nucleotides read TGTGCCAGCAGTTTAGCGCTGAGAGGACTCAAAAGTAGGGATGAAAAACTGTTTTTT. Translated, it gives CASSLALRGLKSRDEKLFF.

This clonotype has only a few counts. This chain joins TRBV6-5 and TRBJ2-4, with D possibly TRBD2 on 5 matching bases. V lost 7 bases to trimming and J lost 1 base, with 11 bases between them. Germline CDR1 MNHEY, CDR2 SVGAGI. This CDR3 spans 14 amino acids. Here the CDR3 DNA reads TGTGCCAGCAACTCCTTAGCGGCCAAAAACATTCAGTACTTC. Its translation is CASNSLAAKNIQYF.

V is TRBV10-2 and J is TRBJ2-3, with 10 bases aligning to TRBD2. The CDR3 contains 16 residues. V trimming: 5 bases; J trimming: 5 bases; junction bases outside the gene matches: 10. CDR1 and CDR2 from the germline V gene are WSHSY and SAAADI. The CDR3 DNA reads as TGCGCCAGCAGTCCTCTTTCTAGCGGGAGAAGAGATACGCAGTATTTT. Residues: CASSPLSSGRRDTQYF.

The J gene is TRBJ2-4, the V gene TRBV12-3 or TRBV12-4; possibly TRBD1 for D (5 bases). V was clipped by 1 base and J by 4 bases, with 11 bases between them. This CDR3 contains 15 residues. CDR3 DNA: TGTGCCAGCAGTTTAGGGGCAGGGCGTAAAAACATTCAGTACTTC. This codes for CASSLGAGRKNIQYF.

In its sample, this clonotype was seen a few times. This rearrangement joins TRBV6-5 to TRBJ2-7; D possibly corresponds to TRBD1 (5 bases). In germline, CDR1 is MNHEY, CDR2 SVGAGI. The CDR3 is made up of 16 amino acids. The V and J ends lost 2 bases and 0 bases respectively, with 14 bases between them. CDR3 DNA: TGTGCCAGCAGTTACGGTATGGTAGGGGCCTCCTACGAGCAGTACTTC. As protein: CASSYGMVGASYEQYF.

There are a few counts of this clonotype. The rearrangement uses TRBV7-2 and TRBJ1-2, with a possible D match to TRBD1 (6 bases). Trimming shortened V by 5 bases and J by 4 bases, and 17 bases separated the two germline ends. The CDR3 extends over 15 amino acids. The V gene's germline CDR1 is SGHTA and CDR2 FQGNSA. The CDR3 region is CASSPTGQFGYGYTF. CDR3 bases: TGTGCCAGCAGCCCGACCGGACAGTTCGGCTATGGCTACACCTTC.

There are a few counts of this clonotype. The rearrangement uses TRBV9 and TRBJ2-3, with TRBD2 matching 10 bases. The CDR3 extends over 16 amino acids. V lost 0 bases, J lost 1 base, and 2 bases stayed unmatched. Germline V gene sequence: CDR1 SGDLS, CDR2 YYNGEE. The CDR3 loop is CASSVVGTSGTDTQYF. The CDR3 DNA sequence: TGTGCCAGCAGCGTAGTAGGGACTAGCGGCACAGATACGCAGTATTTT.

V is TRBV7-9 and J is TRBJ1-2; unclear D gene. The CDR3 has 13 residues. Germline CDR1 reads SEHNR; CDR2 reads FQNEAQ (reference sequence). Trimming took off 1 base at V and 7 bases at J, with 10 bases between the two ends. The CDR3 bases are TGTGCCAGCAGCTTAGTTCTTAGGAGTGGCTACACCTTC. It translates to CASSLVLRSGYTF.

The chain joins TRBV9 to TRBJ2-4; possibly TRBD1 or TRBD2 for D (6 bases each). V lost 0 bases to trimming and J lost 6 bases, with 13 bases between them. The germline CDR1 and CDR2 sequences are SGDLS and YYNGEE. This CDR3 is built from 15 residues. CDR3 region: CASSVEGGRGNIQYF. In nucleotides, the CDR3 is TGTGCCAGCAGCGTAGAGGGGGGCAGGGGAAACATTCAGTACTTC.

This chain connects TRBV13 to TRBJ2-7; D might be TRBD2 (6 bases). Trimming took off 7 bases at V and 6 bases at J, with 16 bases between the two ends. The germline CDR1 and CDR2 sequences are PRHDT and FYEKMQ (reference sequence). CDR3 length: 13 residues. The CDR3, as DNA: TGTGCCAGCAACCGGGAGCGGTCGAGCGAGCAGTACTTC. It is translated as CASNRERSSEQYF.

The genes are TRBV4-1 and TRBJ2-1; D not resolved. The CDR3 has 14 residues. Germline assignment: CDR1 MGHRA and CDR2 YSYEKL. Trimming cost V 0 bases and J 4 bases, with 7 bases left between them. CDR3 region: CASSQESEYNEQFF. CDR3 coding DNA: TGCGCCAGCAGCCAAGAAAGCGAGTACAATGAGCAGTTCTTC.

J is TRBJ1-2 and V is TRBV7-2; D may be TRBD1 (5 bases). V dropped 2 bases and J dropped 3 bases, with 10 bases sitting between them. Germline V gene sequence: CDR1 SGHTA, CDR2 FQGNSA. The CDR3 spans 14 residues. The CDR3 nucleotides read TGTGCCAGCAGCTTAACACAGGCCGACTATGGCTACACCTTC. Amino acids: CASSLTQADYGYTF.

This chain uses TRBV5-4 with TRBJ1-2; D call uncertain. The CDR3 covers 13 residues. Germline V gene data show CDR1 as SGHNT and CDR2 as YYREEE (reference sequence). Trimming cost V 4 bases and J 1 base, with 8 bases left between them. CDR3 sequence: CASSRPNNYGYTF. The CDR3 DNA is TGTGCCAGCAGCCGACCAAATAACTATGGCTACACCTTC.

The chain recombines TRBV20-1 with TRBJ1-2; 9 bases are a match to TRBD1. With 3 bases clipped from V and 1 base from J, the junction kept 3 bases outside the gene matches. This CDR3 region has 14 residues. Germline CDR1 is DFQATT and CDR2 is SNEGSKA (reference sequence). CDR3 sequence reads: CSARTGGGNYGYTF. For the CDR3, the DNA is TGCAGTGCTAGGACAGGGGGTGGTAACTATGGCTACACCTTC.

The chain couples TRBV29-1 to TRBJ2-5, with 11 bases fitting TRBD2. The DNA end lines up better with TRBJ2-7; the J call may be wrong. Germline lookup yields CDR1 SQVTM and CDR2 ANQGSEA. The CDR3 is made up of 14 amino acids. CDR3 amino acids: CSAPGLAGPYEQYF. The CDR3, as DNA: TGCAGCGCCCCCGGACTAGCGGGCCCCTACGAGCAGTACTTC.

The V and J genes are TRBV12-3 or TRBV12-4 and TRBJ1-1, with D tentatively TRBD1 (5 bases). Trimming left V 3 bases short and J 11 bases short, with 19 bases between. This CDR3 is 14 amino acids long. The CDR3 is CASSLGTTHSGAFF. The CDR3 region has the DNA TGTGCCAGCAGTTTGGGGACCACTCACTCCGGGGCTTTCTTT.

This clonotype has only a few counts. The chain links TRBV6-1 to TRBJ2-7; possibly TRBD2 for D (6 bases). Germline V gives CDR1 MNHNS, CDR2 SASEGT. The CDR3 is 17 amino acids. Trimming removed 6 bases from V and 3 bases from J, with 24 bases in between. The CDR3: CASSSTLSSVTGYEQYF. DNA of the CDR3: TGTGCCAGCAGCTCTACCCTTTCTAGCGTTACGGGCTACGAGCAGTACTTC.

This clonotype has more than one count but fewer than ten. The rearrangement links TRBV24-1 to TRBJ2-4; a weak D match, TRBD1 (6 bases). The J call may not be correct, given that the DNA end is closer to TRBJ2-7. The germline CDR1 and CDR2 sequences are KGHDR and SFDVKD. The CDR3 is made up of 15 amino acids. CDR3 loop: CATSDWQGPTYEQYF. DNA for the CDR3: TGTGCCACCAGTGATTGGCAGGGGCCGACCTACGAGCAGTACTTC.